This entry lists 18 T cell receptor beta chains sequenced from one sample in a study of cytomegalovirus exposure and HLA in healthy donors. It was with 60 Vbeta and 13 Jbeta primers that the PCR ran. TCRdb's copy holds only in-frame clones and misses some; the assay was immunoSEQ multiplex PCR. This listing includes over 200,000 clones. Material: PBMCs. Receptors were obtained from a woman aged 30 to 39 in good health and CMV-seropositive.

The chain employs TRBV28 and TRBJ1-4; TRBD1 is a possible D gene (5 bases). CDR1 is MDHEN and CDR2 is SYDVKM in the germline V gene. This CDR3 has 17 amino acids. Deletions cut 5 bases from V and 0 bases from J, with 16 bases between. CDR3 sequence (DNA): TGTGCCAGCAGTAAACTTCCCGACAGCTCAACTAATGAAAAACTGTTTTTT. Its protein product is CASSKLPDSSTNEKLFF.

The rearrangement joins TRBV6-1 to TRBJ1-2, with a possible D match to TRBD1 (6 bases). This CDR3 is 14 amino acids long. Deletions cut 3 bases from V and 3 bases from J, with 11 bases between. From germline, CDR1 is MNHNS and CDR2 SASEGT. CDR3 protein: CASSDIGQYYGYTF. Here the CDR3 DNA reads TGTGCCAGCAGTGATATTGGACAGTACTATGGCTACACCTTC.

The chain's CDR3 is CARGTTDSNQPQHF. CDR3 sequence (DNA): TGTGCCAGAGGGACAACCGATAGCAATCAGCCCCAGCATTTT. The V call is TRBV2, the J call TRBJ1-5, with D possibly being TRBD1 (6 bases). Trimming shortened V by 9 bases and J by 0 bases, and 12 bases separated the two germline ends. The CDR3 consists of 14 residues. CDR1 and CDR2 (germline): SNHLY, FYNNEI.

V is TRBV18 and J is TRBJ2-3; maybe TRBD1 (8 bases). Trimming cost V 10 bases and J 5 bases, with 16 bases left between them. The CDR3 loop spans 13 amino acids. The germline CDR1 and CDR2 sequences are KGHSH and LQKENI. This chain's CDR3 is CATTGGVQDTQYF. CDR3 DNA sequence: TGTGCCACCACAGGGGGGGTGCAAGATACGCAGTATTTT.

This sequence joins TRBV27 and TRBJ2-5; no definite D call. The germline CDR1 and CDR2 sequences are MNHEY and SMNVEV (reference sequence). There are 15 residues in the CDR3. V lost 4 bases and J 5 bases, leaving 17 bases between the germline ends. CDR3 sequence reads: CASSSHVGFQETQYF. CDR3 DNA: TGTGCCAGCAGTTCCCATGTGGGCTTCCAGGAGACCCAGTACTTC.

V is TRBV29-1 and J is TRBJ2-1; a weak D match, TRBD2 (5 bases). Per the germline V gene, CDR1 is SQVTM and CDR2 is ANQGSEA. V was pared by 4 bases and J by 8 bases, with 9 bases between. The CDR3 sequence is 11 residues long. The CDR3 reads CSVGVGDEQFF. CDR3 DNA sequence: TGCAGCGTTGGAGTCGGGGATGAGCAGTTCTTC.

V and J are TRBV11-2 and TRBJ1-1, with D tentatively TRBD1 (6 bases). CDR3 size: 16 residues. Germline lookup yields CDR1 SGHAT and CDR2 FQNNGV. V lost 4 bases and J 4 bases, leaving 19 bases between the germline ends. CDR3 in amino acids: CASSSEWGRDGTEAFF. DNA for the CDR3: TGTGCCAGCAGCTCCGAATGGGGGCGCGACGGCACTGAAGCTTTCTTT. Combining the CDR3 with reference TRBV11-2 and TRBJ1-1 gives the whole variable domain EAGVAQSPRYKIIEKRQSVAFWCNPISGHATLYWYQQILGQGPKLLIQFQNNGVVDDSQLPKDRFSAERLKGVDSTLKIQPAKLEDSAVYLCASSSEWGRDGTEAFFGQGTRLTVV.

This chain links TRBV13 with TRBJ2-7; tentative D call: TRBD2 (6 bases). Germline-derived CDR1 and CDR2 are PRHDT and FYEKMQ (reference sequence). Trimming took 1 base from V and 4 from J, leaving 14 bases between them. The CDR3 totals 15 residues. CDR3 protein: CASSLAWRGGYEQYF. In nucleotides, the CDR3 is TGTGCCAGCAGCTTAGCTTGGAGGGGTGGATACGAGCAGTACTTC.

The CDR3: CASSVGQDQPQHF. DNA of the CDR3: TGTGCCAGCAGCGTAGGGCAGGATCAGCCCCAGCATTTT. This chain links TRBV9 with TRBJ1-5; D gene unclear. The V gene's germline CDR1 is SGDLS and CDR2 YYNGEE. V was shortened by 0 bases and J by 5 bases, with 6 bases between the two germline ends. This CDR3 spans 13 amino acids.

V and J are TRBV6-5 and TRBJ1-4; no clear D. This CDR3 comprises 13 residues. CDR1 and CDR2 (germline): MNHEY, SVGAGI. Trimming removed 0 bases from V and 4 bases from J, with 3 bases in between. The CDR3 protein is CASSYSSNEKLFF. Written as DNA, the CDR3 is TGTGCCAGCAGTTACTCCAGTAATGAAAAACTGTTTTTT.

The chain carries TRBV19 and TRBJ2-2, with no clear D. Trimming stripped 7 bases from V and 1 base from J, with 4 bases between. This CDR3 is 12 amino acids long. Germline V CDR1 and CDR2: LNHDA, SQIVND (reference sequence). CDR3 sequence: CASKRNTGELFF. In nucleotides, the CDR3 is TGTGCCAGTAAGAGGAACACCGGGGAGCTGTTTTTT.

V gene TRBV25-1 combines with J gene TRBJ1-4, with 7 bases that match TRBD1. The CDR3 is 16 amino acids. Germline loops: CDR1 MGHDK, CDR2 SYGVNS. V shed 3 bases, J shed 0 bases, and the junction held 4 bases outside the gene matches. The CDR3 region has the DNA TGTGCCAGCAGTGATGGACAGGTTTCAACTAATGAAAAACTGTTTTTT. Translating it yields CASSDGQVSTNEKLFF.

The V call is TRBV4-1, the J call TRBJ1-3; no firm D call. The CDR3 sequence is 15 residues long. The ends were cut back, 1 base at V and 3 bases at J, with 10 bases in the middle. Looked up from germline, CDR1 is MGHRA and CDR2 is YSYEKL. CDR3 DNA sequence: TGCGCCAGCAGCCAAGCACCTACCCTTGGAAACACCATATATTTT. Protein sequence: CASSQAPTLGNTIYF.

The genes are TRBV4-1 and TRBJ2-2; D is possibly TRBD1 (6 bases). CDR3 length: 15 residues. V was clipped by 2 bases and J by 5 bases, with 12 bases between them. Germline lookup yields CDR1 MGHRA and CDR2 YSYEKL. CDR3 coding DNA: TGCGCCAGCAGCCAAATCAGGGGCGCAACCGGGGAGCTGTTTTTT. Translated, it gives CASSQIRGATGELFF.

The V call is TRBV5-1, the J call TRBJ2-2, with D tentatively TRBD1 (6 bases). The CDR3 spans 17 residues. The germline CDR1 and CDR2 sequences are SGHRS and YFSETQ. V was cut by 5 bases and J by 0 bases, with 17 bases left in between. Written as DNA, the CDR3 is TGCGCCAGCAGATCTACAGGGCCCTTTTCGAACACCGGGGAGCTGTTTTTT. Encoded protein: CASRSTGPFSNTGELFF.

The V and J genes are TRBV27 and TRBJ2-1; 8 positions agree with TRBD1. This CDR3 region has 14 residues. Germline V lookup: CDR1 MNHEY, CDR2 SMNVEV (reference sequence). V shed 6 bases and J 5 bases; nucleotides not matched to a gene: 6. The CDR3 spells CASRWTGFDNEQFF. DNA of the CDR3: TGTGCCAGCAGGTGGACAGGGTTCGACAATGAGCAGTTCTTC.

CDR3 DNA sequence: TGTGCCAGCAGTGAAGGCGGCTTGGACACCGGGGAGCTGTTTTTT. Protein sequence: CASSEGGLDTGELFF. The gene calls are TRBV6-4 and TRBJ2-2; D gene uncertain. Germline-derived CDR1 and CDR2 are MRHNA and SNTAGT. The V end was cut by 3 bases, the J end by 3 bases, with 11 bases between. This CDR3 spans 15 amino acids.

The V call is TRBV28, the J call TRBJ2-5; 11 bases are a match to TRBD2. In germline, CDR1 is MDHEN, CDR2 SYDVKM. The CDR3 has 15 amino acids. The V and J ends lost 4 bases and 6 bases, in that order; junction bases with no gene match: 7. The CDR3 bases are TGTGCCAGCAGTTCGCTAGCGGGAGGACACAAGACCCAGTACTTC. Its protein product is CASSSLAGGHKTQYF.